This entry describes one T cell receptor beta chain. The antigen it recognizes is unknown. Base qualities were left out, and no much larger clone turns up one base away. The germline V gene gives CDR1 as SQVTM and CDR2 as ANQGSEA. Trimming removed 3 bases from V and 5 bases from J, leaving 23 bases between the germline ends. Reading from cysteine to phenylalanine, the CDR3 counts 17 amino acids. Here the CDR3 DNA is all that survives: 51 bases in frame from base 1. The data were taken from a study of blood T cell repertoires in COVID-19 (dated by TCRdb to about 2020). Some background on the complete study: Samples covering the acute and convalescent phases of COVID-19 were provided by collaborators in the United States, Italy and Spain. Nearly every sample came with metadata listing a de-identified subject ID, COVID-19 status, age in years and sex. Where available, HLA class I and class II types were taken from metadata supplied by the sample provider and were not determined by assay-based typing. Subjects who had been exposed to COVID-19, were actively infected with it, or had recovered from it provided the deeply sampled blood TCRbeta repertoires that made up the dataset. The prospective study material was composed of cDNA or gDNA derived from T cells, B-cell-depleted T cells, or PBMCs. The samples were drawn from two sources: the first 160 participants of the ongoing ImmuneRACE study, and 1,000 to 1,500 subjects contributed by 6 global collaborators. The repertoires were made available in a free public database intended to serve as a resource for research on the immune response to SARS-CoV-2.

TCRbeta CDR3 regions were amplified from genomic DNA using the immunoSEQ Assay, a bias-controlled multiplex PCR. In the original analysis: The number of nucleated cells in each sample was estimated from the amplification of reference gene primers within the assay. To quantify the absolute abundance of each unique TCRbeta CDR3 rearrangement, sequence reads were collapsed and filtered. Productive Simpson clonality was computed per sample as the square root of Simpson's diversity index over productive rearrangements. Drawn from immuneACCESS, this table holds only the in-frame rearrangements with V and J called that TCRdb kept. Clones are partly lost; checked studies trace under half to an unresolved V gene and leave the rest unexplained. V, J and clone size are taken as reported in that table, and D and trimming were inferred from the DNA itself. For this sample there are about 170,000 clones; around 90% appear just once. Of the sample, roughly 2% is held by the ten largest clones.

What the research found in general, with its limitations: Clinical and demographic metadata were provided uncurated, with the amount varying by source and participant.

A second Seattle source provided samples from volunteer blood donors who had recovered from COVID-19. Each collaborating institution followed its own protocols to collect whole blood in K2EDTA tubes. For TCRbeta analysis, collaborators shipped samples in one of three forms: frozen whole blood, isolated PBMCs, or DNA extracted from either of those sample types. The receptor chain draws on TRBV29-1 and TRBJ2-1, and possibly TRBD2, on 6 matching bases. Material: peripheral blood. The receptor comes from a man in his fifties or sixties who had recovered from COVID-19. The CDR3 protein is CSVDGVVGGGRDNEQFF. In nucleotide form, the sequence is TGCAGCGTTGACGGGGTAGTGGGGGGAGGCCGCGACAATGAGCAGTTCTTC.